This T cell receptor beta chain came from a study of response to subunit inactivated influenza vaccine. General study results and limits: Every seasonal influenza vaccination brings in few new T cells, the authors suggested.

This clonotype was detected a few times. Its antigen is not known. TCRdb re-derived calls from the RT-PCR reads in MiXCR, one entry per CDR3 protein. The sample has hundreds of thousands of distinct CDR3 sequences, 12% to 15% seen once. Germline CDR1 reads SGDLS; CDR2 reads YYNGEE. The CDR3 totals 15 residues. Deletions cut 2 bases from V and 2 bases from J, with 11 bases between. This clonotype was obtained from a man in his fifties who received an inactivated influenza vaccine. The V gene is TRBV9, the J gene TRBJ2-1; D is possibly TRBD1 or TRBD2 (5 bases each). The sequencing used PBMCs from blood, collected 14 days before vaccination. CDR3 nucleotide sequence: TGTGCCAGCAGCGTGACGGGACCTCCCTACAATGAGCAGTTCTTC. This sequence encodes CASSVTGPPYNEQFF.